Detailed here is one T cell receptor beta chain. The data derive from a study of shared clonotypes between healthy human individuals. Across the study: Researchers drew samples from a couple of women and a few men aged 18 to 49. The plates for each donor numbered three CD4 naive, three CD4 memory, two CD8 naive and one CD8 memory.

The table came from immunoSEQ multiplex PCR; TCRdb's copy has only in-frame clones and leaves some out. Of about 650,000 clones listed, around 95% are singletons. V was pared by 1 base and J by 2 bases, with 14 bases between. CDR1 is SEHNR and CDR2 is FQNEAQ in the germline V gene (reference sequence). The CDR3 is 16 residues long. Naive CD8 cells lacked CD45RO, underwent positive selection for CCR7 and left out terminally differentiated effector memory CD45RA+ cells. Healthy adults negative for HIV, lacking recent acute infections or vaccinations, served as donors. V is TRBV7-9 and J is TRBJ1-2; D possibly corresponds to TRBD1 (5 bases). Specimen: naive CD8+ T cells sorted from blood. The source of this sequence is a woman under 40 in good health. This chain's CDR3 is CASSLEFTDRNYGYTF. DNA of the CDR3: TGTGCCAGCAGCTTAGAGTTTACAGACAGAAACTATGGCTACACCTTC.